This TCR beta chain was captured by sequencing in a study of T-cell reconstitution after alpha-beta-depleted transplantation in children. Regarding the study as a whole: After one year, T-cell counts and TCRbeta diversity mostly came from new T cells. Several hundred rapidly expanded clones from non-depleted graft cells reportedly supplied alpha-beta T cells about two months post-transplant.

Unique molecular identifiers were incorporated into the prepared TCRbeta library. Via MiXCR, TCRdb re-called the PCR reads, giving one row per CDR3 protein. This sample has almost 600,000 distinct CDR3 sequences, with 27% found just once. This clonotype was seen only a few times. Its antigen remains unidentified. Germline V gene sequence: CDR1 LGHNA, CDR2 YNFKEQ. Deletions cut 1 base from V and 6 bases from J, with 13 bases between. The CDR3 loop spans 15 amino acids. The genes are TRBV4-2 and TRBJ2-1, with D tentatively TRBD1 or TRBD2 (6 bases each). This clonotype was sampled from a boy under three years old with Wiskott-Aldrich syndrome, due to receive a stem cell transplant. The sample in question was PBMCs, obtained before TCRalphabeta/CD19-depleted stem cell transplant. CDR3 in amino acids: CASSQVSGGGNEQFF. CDR3 nucleotides: TGTGCCAGCAGCCAAGTTAGCGGAGGGGGCAATGAGCAGTTCTTC.